Described below is a single T cell receptor beta chain sequence and its context. These data are taken from a study of blood T cell repertoires in COVID-19. At the level of the study: There were acute and convalescent COVID-19 samples, and they came from the United States, Italy and Spain. PBMCs, B-cell-depleted T cells, or T cells provided the cDNA or gDNA that made up the material.

Germline values: CDR1 SQVTM, CDR2 ANQGSEA. The germline V and J ends were trimmed by 7 bases and 1 base, with 10 bases remaining between them. This CDR3 has 12 residues. Per the study methods: Amplification of reference gene primers provided the estimated nucleated cell counts. Assay: immunoSEQ multiplex PCR; the TCRdb copy retains only in-frame clones and omits some. Clone size and the V and J calls come from that table; the DNA yielded D and trimming. The sample contains about 60,000 clones, roughly 80% of which appear only once. This TCR was recovered from a human donor in a cohort sampled during active COVID-19. The chain joins TRBV29-1 to TRBJ1-1; tentative D call: TRBD1 (6 bases). Sequencing used peripheral blood. CDR3 sequence (DNA): TGCAGCGCAGGGACAAGGAACACTGAAGCTTTCTTT. It translates to CSAGTRNTEAFF.